Each of the 30 T cell receptor beta chains below was sequenced from the same sample in a study of T cell repertoires in ileal Crohn's disease. Produced via immunoSEQ multiplex PCR; TCRdb's table is partial and in-frame only. The sample lists about 60,000 clones, roughly 89% occurring once. Noted time point: neoterminal ileum biopsy at postoperative endoscopy, about 6 months after surgery. The sequenced material came from ileal tissue. Source of these receptors: an adult with Crohn's disease.

The chain joins TRBV5-1 to TRBJ1-2, with D unresolved. The CDR3 loop spans 15 amino acids. Germline CDR1 and CDR2: SGHRS and YFSETQ. V was shortened by 0 bases and J by 0 bases, with 9 bases between the two germline ends. CDR3 DNA sequence: TGCGCCAGCAGCTTGGACCTTACTGCTAACTATGGCTACACCTTC. It yields the protein CASSLDLTANYGYTF.

This clone was observed once. The chain couples TRBV19 to TRBJ1-2, with a tentative D call TRBD1 (5 bases). V was shortened by 8 bases and J by 7 bases, with 26 bases between the two germline ends. CDR3 size: 16 residues. Germline V gives CDR1 LNHDA, CDR2 SQIVND (reference sequence). The CDR3 bases are TGTGCCAGTGCCCGACTTCTGGGGGGTTCTTACTCTGGCTACACCTTC. Translating gives CASARLLGGSYSGYTF. Combining the CDR3 with reference TRBV19 and TRBJ1-2 gives the whole variable domain DGGITQSPKYLFRKEGQNVTLSCEQNLNHDAMYWYRQDPGQGLRLIYYSQIVNDFQKGDIAEGYSVSREKKESFPLTVTSAQKNPTAFYLCASARLLGGSYSGYTFGSGTRLTVV.

The sample holds a few counts of this clone. The rearrangement joins TRBV19 to TRBJ1-3; TRBD1 matches at 9 bases. The CDR3 is made up of 13 amino acids. Germline V CDR1 and CDR2: LNHDA, SQIVND (reference sequence). J gave up 2 bases and V 10 bases, and 3 bases lay outside the gene matches. In DNA form, the CDR3 reads TGTGCCACGGGACAGGGAGCTGGAAACACCATATATTTT. It encodes CATGQGAGNTIYF.

The chain carries TRBV4-2 and TRBJ2-3, with D possibly matching TRBD1 (5 bases). Germline-derived CDR1 and CDR2 are LGHNA and YNFKEQ. The V gene lost 0 bases and the J gene lost 2 bases, with 21 bases spanning the gap. This CDR3 spans 19 amino acids. CDR3 residues: CASSQDKIRDSEITDTQYF. The CDR3 nucleotides are TGTGCCAGCAGCCAAGATAAAATTCGAGACAGCGAAATCACAGATACGCAGTATTTT.

V and J are TRBV28 and TRBJ1-5; TRBD1 matches 7 bases. Germline CDR1 reads MDHEN; CDR2 reads SYDVKM. V shed 4 bases and J 5 bases; nucleotides not matched to a gene: 8. The CDR3 runs to 15 residues. CDR3 DNA sequence: TGTGCCAGCAGTTCTGGGACAGAATTAGATCAGCCCCAGCATTTT. It encodes CASSSGTELDQPQHF.

The genes are TRBV11-3 and TRBJ2-1; TRBD1 matches at 9 bases. Trimming took 5 bases from V and 9 from J; bases not matched to a gene: 11. This CDR3 comprises 15 residues. Germline-derived CDR1 and CDR2 are SGHNT and YENEEA. For the CDR3, the DNA is TGTGCCAGCAGCACCCGGGACAGGGTTCCTGGTGAGCAGTTCTTC. Translating it yields CASSTRDRVPGEQFF. The variable domain in full, with the rest retrieved from reference TRBV11-3 and TRBJ2-1, is EAGVVQSPRYKIIEKKQPVAFWCNPISGHNTLYWYLQNLGQGPELLIRYENEEAVDDSQLPKDRFSAERLKGVDSTLKIQPAELGDSAVYLCASSTRDRVPGEQFFGPGTRLTVL.

The V call is TRBV30, the J call TRBJ1-5, with D unclear. The length of the CDR3 is 16 residues. The germline gives CDR1 GTSNPN, CDR2 SVGIG (reference sequence). V was cut by 0 bases and J by 0 bases, with 12 bases left in between. In nucleotides, the CDR3 is TGTGCCTGGAGTGTACTTAACAGTCTTAGCAATCAGCCCCAGCATTTT. Protein: CAWSVLNSLSNQPQHF.

The chain employs TRBV20-1 and TRBJ2-7, with a possible D match to TRBD2 (5 bases). V was trimmed by 6 bases and J by 5 bases, leaving 11 bases between them. The CDR3 length is 11 residues. Germline CDR1 DFQATT, CDR2 SNEGSKA (reference sequence). The DNA for the CDR3 is TGCAGTGCCCGCCGAGGGAACGAGCAGTACGTC. Protein sequence: CSARRGNEQYV.

The chain carries TRBV7-2 and TRBJ1-4; D remains unclear. Deletions cut 7 bases from V and 5 bases from J, with 14 bases between. Germline values: CDR1 SGHTA, CDR2 FQGNSA. The CDR3 is 14 amino acids. The CDR3 bases are TGTGCCAGCACCAAAAGAGGTCCCAATGAAAAACTGTTTTTT. Encoded protein: CASTKRGPNEKLFF.

This chain uses TRBV7-6 with TRBJ2-5; 7 nucleotides agree with TRBD1. V lost 4 bases and J lost 4; bases outside the gene matches: 6. This CDR3 is built from 14 residues. The V gene's germline CDR1 is SGHVS and CDR2 FNYEAQ. The CDR3 DNA sequence: TGTGCCAGCAGCTCTACAGGGGAAGTAGAGACCCAGTACTTC. Protein product: CASSSTGEVETQYF.

The chain is built from TRBV6-5 and TRBJ1-1; 9 positions agree with TRBD1. The CDR3 loop spans 12 amino acids. Germline V gene lookup returns CDR1 MNHEY and CDR2 SVGAGI. V shed 6 bases, J shed 11 bases, and the junction held 7 bases outside the gene matches. The CDR3 nucleotides read TGTGCCAGCAGGGGACTACAGGGGGCTGCTTTCTTT. Its protein is CASRGLQGAAFF.

The rearrangement joins TRBV5-4 to TRBJ2-7, with 8 bases lining up with TRBD1. Looked up from germline, CDR1 is SGHNT and CDR2 is YYREEE (reference sequence). This CDR3 region has 14 residues. V lost 7 bases, J lost 5 bases, and 11 bases stayed unmatched. CDR3 amino acids: CASRGRGLWDEQYF. The CDR3 DNA follows: TGTGCCAGCCGGGGCAGGGGGCTATGGGACGAGCAGTACTTC.

This clone has only one observation. This chain joins TRBV13 and TRBJ2-3; 10 bases fit TRBD2. Germline CDR1 reads PRHDT; CDR2 reads FYEKMQ (reference sequence). With V trimmed by 1 base and J by 5 bases, 9 bases remained unmatched. There are 17 residues in the CDR3. The CDR3 DNA follows: TGTGCCAGCAGCTTAGACAAGCGGGGGGGCCCGGTAGATACGCAGTATTTT. Protein sequence: CASSLDKRGGPVDTQYF. The full variable domain, in which reference TRBV13 and TRBJ2-3 provide the parts outside the CDR3, is AAGVIQSPRHLIKEKRETATLKCYPIPRHDTVYWYQQGPGQDPQFLISFYEKMQSDKGSIPDRFSAQQFSDYHSELNMSSLELGDSALYFCASSLDKRGGPVDTQYFGPGTRLTVL.

The chain is built from TRBV28 and TRBJ1-5; D remains unclear. The V gene's germline CDR1 is MDHEN and CDR2 SYDVKM. The germline V and J ends were trimmed by 5 bases and 6 bases, with 8 bases remaining between them. The CDR3 is 12 amino acids. This chain's CDR3 is CASSLMAQPQHF. In DNA, the CDR3 is TGTGCCAGCAGTCTGATGGCTCAGCCCCAGCATTTT. Full variable domain (rest looked up from reference TRBV28 and TRBJ1-5): DVKVTQSSRYLVKRTGEKVFLECVQDMDHENMFWYRQDPGLGLRLIYFSYDVKMKEKGDIPEGYSVSREKKERFSLILESASTNQTSMYLCASSLMAQPQHFGDGTRLSIL.

V is TRBV5-1 and J is TRBJ1-2, with TRBD1 matching over 7 bases. The CDR3 is 13 residues long. Trimming at V came to 4 bases and at J to 5 bases, leaving 5 bases not matched to a gene. From germline, CDR1 is SGHRS and CDR2 YFSETQ. Here the CDR3 DNA reads TGCGCCAGCAGCCCGGGGACAGCTTATGGCTACACCTTC. Encoded protein: CASSPGTAYGYTF. The whole variable domain, remainder taken from reference TRBV5-1 and TRBJ1-2, is KAGVTQTPRYLIKTRGQQVTLSCSPISGHRSVSWYQQTPGQGLQFLFEYFSETQRNKGNFPGRFSGRQFSNSRSEMNVSTLELGDSALYLCASSPGTAYGYTFGSGTRLTVV.

V and J are TRBV5-4 and TRBJ1-4, with 8 bases identical to TRBD1. Germline lookup yields CDR1 SGHNT and CDR2 YYREEE (reference sequence). V was pared by 5 bases and J by 5 bases, with 11 bases of the junction left unmatched. The CDR3 consists of 16 residues. The CDR3 nucleotides read TGTGCCAGCAGTGAAGGACAGGGCAGATTAAATGAAAAACTGTTTTTT. Translated: CASSEGQGRLNEKLFF.

This clone showed up just once. This chain joins TRBV30 and TRBJ1-4; 10 bases are a match to TRBD1. V was pared by 8 bases and J by 9 bases, with 9 bases of the junction left unmatched. The CDR3 extends over 13 amino acids. Germline CDR1 reads GTSNPN; CDR2 reads SVGIG (reference sequence). CDR3 in DNA: TGTGCCGGATCGGGACAGGGGTATAAAAAACTGTTTTTT. Protein sequence: CAGSGQGYKKLFF.

The chain couples TRBV28 to TRBJ1-6, with D tentatively TRBD1 (5 bases). Germline CDR1 is MDHEN and CDR2 is SYDVKM. V lost 3 bases to trimming and J lost 12 bases, with 12 bases between them. The CDR3 length is 13 residues. The CDR3 nucleotides read TGTGCCAGCAGTTTCCACGTGGGGCAACCCCTCCACTTT. This gives the protein CASSFHVGQPLHF. Using reference TRBV28 and TRBJ1-6 for the parts outside the CDR3, the full variable domain is DVKVTQSSRYLVKRTGEKVFLECVQDMDHENMFWYRQDPGLGLRLIYFSYDVKMKEKGDIPEGYSVSREKKERFSLILESASTNQTSMYLCASSFHVGQPLHFGNGTRLTVT.

The genes are TRBV2 and TRBJ2-1, with D possibly being TRBD2 (5 bases). The V gene's germline CDR1 is SNHLY and CDR2 FYNNEI. V lost 4 bases, J lost 9 bases, and 10 bases lay in between. The CDR3 runs to 12 residues. CDR3 nucleotide sequence: TGTGCCAGCAGTGTACTAGGAGGTGAGCAGTTCTTC. Residues: CASSVLGGEQFF.

The genes are TRBV6-4 and TRBJ1-1; D is uncertain. The germline gives CDR1 MRHNA, CDR2 SNTAGT. Trimming took 6 bases from V and 1 from J, leaving 3 bases between them. This CDR3 region has 11 residues. The CDR3 region is CASSSNTEAFF. The CDR3 nucleotides read TGTGCCAGCAGCTCGAACACTGAAGCTTTCTTT.

This rearrangement joins TRBV19 to TRBJ2-1; 7 bases are shared with TRBD2. Germline CDR1 reads LNHDA; CDR2 reads SQIVND (reference sequence). The CDR3 contains 14 residues. Unmatched junction bases numbered 5, after V lost 3 bases and J lost 6 bases. The CDR3: CASSIGGSGNEQFF. CDR3 DNA: TGTGCCAGTAGTATCGGCGGGAGTGGCAATGAGCAGTTCTTC.

The gene calls are TRBV6-1 and TRBJ1-6; 10 bases match TRBD1. CDR3 length: 14 residues. The junction had 7 bases not matched to a gene; V was cut back by 9 bases and J by 8 bases. Germline values: CDR1 MNHNS, CDR2 SASEGT. CDR3 coding DNA: TGTGCCAGTTTGGGACAGGGGAGTTATTCACCCCTCCACTTT. Translated, it gives CASLGQGSYSPLHF.

CDR3 protein: CASSIGHGGTGDNSPLHF. The CDR3 DNA sequence: TGTGCCAGCAGCATCGGGCATGGCGGGACAGGCGATAATTCACCCCTCCACTTT. The V gene is TRBV9, the J gene TRBJ1-6; 8 nucleotides align to TRBD1. J was trimmed by 5 bases and V by 4 bases; bases with no gene match: 14. The CDR3 extends over 18 amino acids. CDR1 is SGDLS, CDR2 YYNGEE, per germline.

J is TRBJ1-2 and V is TRBV4-2; no reliable D call. Germline values: CDR1 LGHNA, CDR2 YNFKEQ. There are 16 residues in the CDR3. Trimming took off 0 bases at V and 2 bases at J, with 13 bases between the two ends. In DNA, the CDR3 is TGTGCCAGCAGCCAAGATTACAAAATCCCAAACTATGGCTACACCTTC. Its translation: CASSQDYKIPNYGYTF.

J is TRBJ2-2 and V is TRBV4-1; the D gene is possibly TRBD1 (5 bases). Germline V CDR1 and CDR2: MGHRA, YSYEKL. The CDR3 sequence is 17 residues long. The ends were cut back, 4 bases at V and 1 base at J, with 16 bases in the middle. The DNA of the CDR3 is TGCGCCAGCAGCCCCTTAGGAAAGACAGTGAACACCGGGGAGCTGTTTTTT. Protein product: CASSPLGKTVNTGELFF.

This sequence joins TRBV5-8 and TRBJ1-2; unclear D gene. The CDR3 has 12 amino acids. V was cut by 4 bases and J by 2 bases, with 6 bases left in between. Germline V gene data show CDR1 as SGHTS and CDR2 as YDEGEE. Written as DNA, the CDR3 is TGTGCCAGCAGCAGAGCGAACTATGGCTACACCTTC. This sequence encodes CASSRANYGYTF. Drawing the rest from reference TRBV5-8 and TRBJ1-2, the complete variable domain is EAGVTQSPTHLIKTRGQQATLRCSPISGHTSVYWYQQALGLGLQFLLWYDEGEERNRGNFPPRFSGRQFPNYSSELNVNALELEDSALYLCASSRANYGYTFGSGTRLTVV.

V usage is TRBV7-7 and J usage is TRBJ1-5, with D tentatively TRBD1 (6 bases). Between the trimmed V and J ends, which lost 6 bases and 4 bases, there was a span of 10 bases. Looked up from germline, CDR1 is SSHAT and CDR2 is FNYEAQ (reference sequence). This CDR3 region has 13 residues. The CDR3, as DNA: TGTGCCAGCAGTGAGGACAGAAATCAGCCCCAGCATTTT. Amino acids: CASSEDRNQPQHF.

The rearrangement links TRBV5-6 to TRBJ1-5, with 9 positions matching TRBD1. J gave up 6 bases and V 2 bases, and 12 bases lay outside the gene matches. CDR3 size: 17 residues. Germline CDR1 is SGHDT and CDR2 is YYEEEE. The CDR3 is CASSFGPSGQGSQPQHF. The CDR3 nucleotides read TGTGCCAGCAGCTTTGGCCCCTCGGGACAGGGAAGTCAGCCCCAGCATTTT.

The CDR3 protein is CAIPGDSAGYTF. CDR3 sequence (DNA): TGTGCCATCCCGGGGGACAGTGCTGGCTACACCTTC. The chain joins TRBV10-3 to TRBJ1-2; 7 bases line up with TRBD1. Per the germline V gene, CDR1 is ENHRY and CDR2 is SYGVKD. V lost 8 bases and J lost 7; bases outside the gene matches: 7. The CDR3 runs to 12 residues.

This clone is a singleton in its sample. The chain is built from TRBV9 and TRBJ2-7; 8 bases map to TRBD1. Germline CDR1 is SGDLS and CDR2 is YYNGEE. The CDR3 spans 15 residues. After removal of 4 bases from V and 0 bases from J, the junction contained 6 bases not matched to a gene. For the CDR3, the DNA is TGTGCCAGCAGCCCCCGGACAGGGATCTCCTACGAGCAGTACTTC. As protein: CASSPRTGISYEQYF.